The 26 T cell receptor beta chains below all came from one sample that was sequenced in a study of CD8+ T cells in alopecia areata. Treatment: oral pan-JAK inhibitor, 5-10 mg twice daily. Extracted RNA was reverse transcribed into cDNA, the sequencing template. Assay: immunoSEQ multiplex PCR; the TCRdb copy retains only in-frame clones and omits some. The sample has 150,000 to 200,000 clones; about 60% are singletons. The sequencing here drew on CD4+ T cells sorted from blood, taken at week 24, from a patient treated with tofacitinib. These receptors all stem from a human donor with alopecia areata.

The chain couples TRBV27 to TRBJ2-3; D unresolved. This CDR3 region has 13 residues. The germline V and J ends were trimmed by 5 bases and 3 bases, with 9 bases remaining between them. Germline lookup yields CDR1 MNHEY and CDR2 SMNVEV (reference sequence). The DNA of the CDR3 is TGTGCCAGCAGTCAGGCAATGACAGATACGCAGTATTTT. Amino acids: CASSQAMTDTQYF.

The gene calls are TRBV6-5 and TRBJ1-2; D ambiguous. The germline gives CDR1 MNHEY, CDR2 SVGAGI. This CDR3 has 12 amino acids. Between the trimmed V and J ends, which lost 6 bases and 8 bases, there was a span of 13 bases. CDR3: CASSRSRKGYTF. The CDR3 region has the DNA TGTGCCAGCAGCCGAAGTCGGAAGGGCTACACCTTC.

V usage is TRBV5-6 and J usage is TRBJ2-5, with a tentative D call TRBD2 (6 bases). The CDR3 is made up of 13 amino acids. The germline V gene has CDR1 SGHDT and CDR2 YYEEEE. V dropped 3 bases and J dropped 5 bases, with 11 bases sitting between them. The CDR3 nucleotides read TGTGCCAGCAGCTGGGAGGTGTCGGAGACCCAGTACTTC. Translation: CASSWEVSETQYF.

The V and J genes are TRBV2 and TRBJ2-5, with TRBD1 as a possible D gene (5 bases). CDR3 length: 15 amino acids. Germline CDR1 reads SNHLY; CDR2 reads FYNNEI. The V gene lost 7 bases and the J gene lost 5 bases, with 20 bases spanning the gap. The CDR3, as DNA: TGTGCCAGCACCGAAGAGGTCAGGGTGGGGGAGACCCAGTACTTC. Translation: CASTEEVRVGETQYF. Full variable domain (outside the CDR3, taken from reference TRBV2 and TRBJ2-5): EPEVTQTPSHQVTQMGQEVILRCVPISNHLYFYWYRQILGQKVEFLVSFYNNEISEKSEIFDDQFSVERPDGSNFTLKIRSTKLEDSAMYFCASTEEVRVGETQYFGPGTRLLVL.

The rearrangement links TRBV30 to TRBJ2-7; D gene ambiguous. The CDR3 spans 14 residues. Trimming shortened V by 0 bases and J by 1 base, and 10 bases separated the two germline ends. Germline assignment: CDR1 GTSNPN and CDR2 SVGIG (reference sequence). This CDR3 reads CAWSVVRPSYEQYF. The CDR3 coding sequence is TGTGCCTGGAGTGTAGTCAGGCCTTCCTACGAGCAGTACTTC.

This clone occurred a few times. The chain recombines TRBV7-8 with TRBJ1-2; 9 nucleotides agree with TRBD1. After removal of 0 bases from V and 7 bases from J, the junction contained 6 bases not matched to a gene. The CDR3 spans 15 residues. CDR1 SGHVS and CDR2 FQNEAQ come from the germline V gene. CDR3 DNA: TGTGCCAGCAGCTTAGCTGCACAGGGGGCGCGTGGCTACACCTTC. This gives the protein CASSLAAQGARGYTF.

The chain has TRBV30 and TRBJ1-1; D gene ambiguous. The CDR3 loop spans 12 amino acids. Between the trimmed V and J ends, which lost 4 bases and 1 base, there was a span of 7 bases. CDR1 and CDR2 from the germline V gene are GTSNPN and SVGIG (reference sequence). The DNA for the CDR3 is TGTGCCTGGAAGAGGGCGAACACTGAAGCTTTCTTT. The encoded protein is CAWKRANTEAFF.

This clone was detected a few times. This rearrangement joins TRBV20-1 to TRBJ2-5; D gene ambiguous. The CDR3 is 11 amino acids. CDR1 and CDR2 (germline): DFQATT, SNEGSKA (reference sequence). V dropped 3 bases and J dropped 4 bases, with 6 bases sitting between them. CDR3 nucleotides: TGCAGTGCTAGGCCAGTAGAGACCCAGTACTTC. As protein: CSARPVETQYF.

The V call is TRBV11-3, the J call TRBJ2-7, with a weak D call TRBD1 (6 bases). The CDR3 is made up of 13 amino acids. Germline CDR1 SGHNT, CDR2 YENEEA. V gave up 1 base and J gave up 7 bases, with 11 bases separating them. Written as DNA, the CDR3 is TGTGCCAGCAGCTTAGTACAGGGCGCGGAGCAGTACTTC. As protein: CASSLVQGAEQYF.

The V and J genes are TRBV4-2 and TRBJ2-1, with TRBD2 matching 16 bases. Germline-derived CDR1 and CDR2 are LGHNA and YNFKEQ. The CDR3 length is 16 residues. J gave up 12 bases and V 0 bases, and 5 bases lay outside the gene matches. In DNA, the CDR3 is TGTGCCAGCAGCCAAGATGGGACTAGCGGGGGGGCCGGGCAGTTCTTC. Translation: CASSQDGTSGGAGQFF.

V gene TRBV30 combines with J gene TRBJ2-7, with 11 bases aligning to TRBD2. The CDR3 is 13 amino acids. Germline CDR1 reads GTSNPN; CDR2 reads SVGIG (reference sequence). Trimming removed 1 base from V and 4 bases from J; junction bases left unmatched: 0. The DNA of the CDR3 is TGTGCCTGGAGTGGACTAGCGGGGTACGAGCAGTACTTC. This translates into CAWSGLAGYEQYF.

This clone was recorded only once. The CDR3 region is CASKMEDLSGNTIYF. CDR3 bases: TGTGCCAGCAAAATGGAGGACCTCTCTGGAAACACCATATATTTT. The chain recombines TRBV2 with TRBJ1-3, with D unresolved. This CDR3 comprises 15 residues. The germline V gene encodes CDR1 SNHLY and CDR2 FYNNEI. The germline V and J ends were trimmed by 7 bases and 0 bases, with 13 bases remaining between them.

V usage is TRBV29-1 and J usage is TRBJ2-5, with TRBD2 as a possible D gene (6 bases). Germline V gene sequence: CDR1 SQVTM, CDR2 ANQGSEA. The CDR3 totals 13 residues. The V gene lost 7 bases and the J gene lost 1 base, with 13 bases spanning the gap. This CDR3 is CSGRRASQETQYF. CDR3 in DNA: TGCAGCGGCCGGAGGGCATCCCAAGAGACCCAGTACTTC.

V gene TRBV5-1 combines with J gene TRBJ2-1; no reliable D call. The germline V gene encodes CDR1 SGHRS and CDR2 YFSETQ. V was shortened by 1 base and J by 7 bases, with 6 bases between the two germline ends. The CDR3 loop spans 12 amino acids. CDR3 nucleotide sequence: TGCGCCAGCAGCTTGAGCCGGAATGAGCAGTTCTTC. Translation gives CASSLSRNEQFF.

This chain uses TRBV29-1 with TRBJ2-7; either TRBD1 or TRBD2 may supply D (5 bases each). The germline V gene encodes CDR1 SQVTM and CDR2 ANQGSEA. CDR3 length: 13 amino acids. Trimming removed 1 base at V and 6 bases at J, with 13 bases between. Here the CDR3 reads CSVEGIAGSEQYF. The CDR3 nucleotides are TGCAGCGTTGAAGGAATAGCAGGGAGCGAGCAGTACTTC.

This clone has only one observation. The V call is TRBV11-2, the J call TRBJ2-5, with D unresolved. From germline, CDR1 is SGHAT and CDR2 FQNNGV. Trimming cost V 3 bases and J 2 bases, with 7 bases left between them. This CDR3 contains 13 residues. CDR3 in amino acids: CASSLERQETQYF. The CDR3 DNA reads TGTGCCAGCAGCTTGGAGAGGCAAGAGACCCAGTACTTC.

This clone was seen only a few times. Different DNA sequences within this sample yield the same CDR3. The chain uses TRBV4-1 and TRBJ2-3; D might be TRBD2 (5 bases). The CDR3 has 14 amino acids. Between the trimmed V and J ends, which lost 3 bases and 3 bases, there was a span of 10 bases. Germline-derived CDR1 and CDR2 are MGHRA and YSYEKL. CDR3 DNA sequence: TGCGCCAGCAGCCAGGCGGGTCGGACAGATACGCAGTATTTT. It specifies CASSQAGRTDTQYF.

The chain is built from TRBV2 and TRBJ2-5; TRBD1 matches 9 bases. Germline CDR1 is SNHLY and CDR2 is FYNNEI. The CDR3 is 15 amino acids. After removal of 3 bases from V and 2 bases from J, the junction contained 4 bases not matched to a gene. CDR3 nucleotides: TGTGCCAGCAGTGATTGGGGACAGGGACAAGAGACCCAGTACTTC. Protein: CASSDWGQGQETQYF.

The J gene is TRBJ1-1, the V gene TRBV29-1; possibly TRBD1 for D (5 bases). There are 11 residues in the CDR3. Per the germline V gene, CDR1 is SQVTM and CDR2 is ANQGSEA. Trimming left V 4 bases short and J 7 bases short, with 10 bases between. The CDR3 reads CSVGWRGEAFF. CDR3 bases: TGCAGCGTTGGGTGGAGGGGTGAAGCTTTCTTT.

The chain employs TRBV11-1 and TRBJ2-1; 9 bases fit TRBD1. The germline CDR1 and CDR2 sequences are SGHAT and FQDESV (reference sequence). The CDR3 totals 15 residues. V trimming: 4 bases; J trimming: 4 bases; junction bases outside the gene matches: 5. The CDR3 region is CASSSDRGDYNEQFF. In DNA form, the CDR3 reads TGTGCCAGCAGCTCCGACAGGGGGGATTACAATGAGCAGTTCTTC.

The genes are TRBV30 and TRBJ2-7; 8 bases are a match to TRBD1. From germline, CDR1 is GTSNPN and CDR2 SVGIG (reference sequence). The CDR3 has 13 amino acids. Losses at the gene ends were 4 bases for V and 5 bases for J; bases not matched to a gene: 7. The CDR3 DNA sequence: TGTGCCTGGATGCGCAGGGGGCGCGACGAGCAGTACTTC. Translated, it gives CAWMRRGRDEQYF. Together with reference TRBV30 and TRBJ2-7, the CDR3 gives the full variable domain: SQTIHQWPATLVQPVGSPLSLECTVEGTSNPNLYWYRQAAGRGLQLLFYSVGIGQISSEVPQNLSASRPQDRQFILSSKKLLLSDSGFYLCAWMRRGRDEQYFGPGTRLTVT.

This clone was found a few times. The rearrangement joins TRBV6-5 to TRBJ1-2; D is unresolved. The CDR3 runs 11 residues. Trimming stripped 10 bases from V and 0 bases from J, with 6 bases between. Germline values: CDR1 MNHEY, CDR2 SVGAGI. This chain's CDR3 is CATQANYGYTF. For the CDR3, the DNA is TGTGCCACCCAAGCTAACTATGGCTACACCTTC.

The chain carries TRBV29-1 and TRBJ2-7, with D perhaps TRBD1 (6 bases). This CDR3 region has 12 residues. Germline loops: CDR1 SQVTM, CDR2 ANQGSEA. With 4 bases removed from V and 3 bases from J, the gap between germline ends came to 10 bases. CDR3 protein: CSVGTADYEQYF. DNA of the CDR3: TGCAGCGTTGGGACAGCCGACTACGAGCAGTACTTC.

Here the CDR3 reads CASSFTGTENYGYTF. The CDR3 DNA reads as TGTGCCAGCAGCTTCACCGGGACCGAAAACTATGGCTACACCTTC. This rearrangement joins TRBV7-9 to TRBJ1-2, with TRBD1 as a possible D gene (5 bases). The germline CDR1 and CDR2 sequences are SEHNR and FQNEAQ (reference sequence). Between the trimmed V and J ends, which lost 3 bases and 2 bases, there was a span of 13 bases. This CDR3 has 15 residues.

This clone occurred a few times. The rearrangement joins TRBV29-1 to TRBJ2-3; D remains unclear. Trimming pared 7 bases from V and 4 bases from J, leaving 15 bases between. The germline gives CDR1 SQVTM, CDR2 ANQGSEA. The CDR3 spans 13 residues. The CDR3: CSAHKGRSDTQYF. DNA of the CDR3: TGCAGCGCCCATAAGGGCAGATCAGATACGCAGTATTTT.

The gene calls are TRBV29-1 and TRBJ1-6; D call uncertain. V was clipped by 7 bases and J by 9 bases, with 16 bases between them. The CDR3 sequence is 13 residues long. The germline gives CDR1 SQVTM, CDR2 ANQGSEA. This chain's CDR3 is CSARSDRGSPLHF. CDR3 coding DNA: TGCAGCGCTCGGAGCGACCGTGGTTCACCCCTCCACTTT.